The 5 T cell receptor beta chains presented below share a single source sample, sequenced in a study of cytomegalovirus exposure and HLA in healthy donors (dated 2017 in TCRdb). The protocol used for the library was the immunoSEQ multiplex PCR assay. A mixture of 60 forward primers for TCR Vbeta segments and 13 reverse primers for TCR Jbeta segments was used in the multiplex PCR. The source is immuneACCESS, and TCRdb retained only in-frame sequences with V and J called. Part of the clones is not carried over; for the studies checked, unresolved V genes explain less than half of this, and the remainder is unexplained. The sample table shows around 110,000 clones, and 79% are seen once. Around 4.5% of the sample rests with the top ten. The sequencing input was PBMCs. The receptor source for this set is a man in his thirties or forties in good health and CMV-seropositive.

A word on this clone: A read error may produce the germline difference seen at one junction end. The J gene is TRBJ1-2, the V gene TRBV7-9; 8 bases align to TRBD1. CDR1 is SEHNR and CDR2 is FQNEAQ in the germline V gene (reference sequence). This CDR3 has 15 amino acids. CDR3 sequence: CSSSPPGQVNYGYTF. CDR3 coding DNA: TGTTCCAGCAGCCCCCCGGGACAGGTTAACTATGGCTACACCTTC.

This chain uses TRBV19 with TRBJ2-7; TRBD1 agrees at 8 bases. The CDR3 has 13 residues. Germline V gene data show CDR1 as LNHDA and CDR2 as SQIVND (reference sequence). Losses at the gene ends were 5 bases for V and 4 bases for J; bases not matched to a gene: 4. This CDR3 reads CASSAGQVYEQYF. Written as DNA, the CDR3 is TGTGCCAGTAGTGCGGGACAGGTGTACGAGCAGTACTTC.

On this clone itself: The junction departs from the called germline gene at one end, perhaps through a read error. The chain is built from TRBV7-2 and TRBJ2-4; no clear D gene. This CDR3 contains 14 residues. CDR1 is SGHTA, CDR2 FQGNSA, per germline. For the CDR3, the DNA is TGTGCCAGCACTTCCTCGTTGGCCAAAAACAGTCAGTACTTC. Its protein product is CASTSSLAKNSQYF. Full variable domain (remainder filled in from reference TRBV7-2 and TRBJ2-4): GAGVSQSPSNKVTEKGKDVELRCDPISGHTALYWYRQSLGQGLEFLIYFQGNSAPDKSGLPSDRFSAERTGGSVSTLTIQRTQQEDSAVYLCASTSSLAKNSQYFGAGTRLSVL.

Here the CDR3 reads CASSLQGDYGYTF. Here the CDR3 DNA reads TGTGCCAGCAGCCTCCAGGGTGACTATGGCTACACCTTC. The chain couples TRBV11-3 to TRBJ1-2; D possibly corresponds to TRBD1 (5 bases). The CDR3 is 13 residues long. CDR1 SGHNT and CDR2 YENEEA come from the germline V gene. V dropped 5 bases and J dropped 3 bases, with 10 bases sitting between them.

The chain employs TRBV27 and TRBJ2-2; D is possibly TRBD1 (6 bases). V was clipped by 7 bases and J by 0 bases, with 9 bases between them. CDR3 size: 14 residues. In germline, CDR1 is MNHEY, CDR2 SMNVEV (reference sequence). The CDR3 nucleotides are TGTGCCAGCATGAGGGGGTCGAACACCGGGGAGCTGTTTTTT. Residues: CASMRGSNTGELFF.